Listed here are 14 T cell receptor beta chains from one sample, sequenced in a study of blood T cell repertoires in COVID-19 (TCRdb year 2020). Libraries were prepared through the immunoSEQ multiplex PCR assay. TCRdb holds this immuneACCESS table with in-frame rearrangements only. Some clones are missing; in checked studies, unresolved V genes explain under half, and the rest has no known cause. For this sample the table gives about 380,000 clones, of which about 80% were detected only once. The top ten clonotypes cover around 1% of the sample. The specimen was peripheral blood. The receptors originated from a human donor with acute or convalescent COVID-19. The donor label of this sample is uncertain.

V and J are TRBV29-1 and TRBJ1-2; D call uncertain. The V end lost 6 bases, the J end lost 0 bases, and 8 bases lay between the germline ends. Germline values: CDR1 SQVTM, CDR2 ANQGSEA. The CDR3 has 12 amino acids. CDR3 residues: CSVSATNYGYTF. As DNA, the CDR3 is TGCAGCGTGAGTGCAACTAACTATGGCTACACCTTC.

This clone was found a few times. This rearrangement joins TRBV9 to TRBJ1-6; D unresolved. Trimming removed 3 bases from V and 4 bases from J, with 14 bases in between. The germline gives CDR1 SGDLS, CDR2 YYNGEE. This CDR3 contains 16 residues. This CDR3 reads CASSASFPGYNSPLHF. The CDR3 region has the DNA TGTGCCAGCAGCGCCTCGTTCCCAGGTTATAATTCACCCCTCCACTTT.

The V gene is TRBV2, the J gene TRBJ1-1; TRBD1 aligns across 7 bases. Germline assignment: CDR1 SNHLY and CDR2 FYNNEI. The CDR3 is made up of 14 amino acids. Unmatched junction bases numbered 8, after V lost 5 bases and J lost 5 bases. CDR3 in DNA: TGTGCCAGCAGTAGACAGGGCCAAGGGACTGAAGCTTTCTTT. It encodes CASSRQGQGTEAFF.

This clone was detected once. The chain uses TRBV7-9 and TRBJ2-7; tentative D call: TRBD1 (6 bases). CDR1 is SEHNR, CDR2 FQNEAQ, per germline (reference sequence). V lost 1 base to trimming and J lost 0 bases, with 10 bases between them. The CDR3 runs 15 residues. Written as DNA, the CDR3 is TGTGCCAGCAGCTTAGGAGACAGGAGCTCCTACGAGCAGTACTTC. Residues: CASSLGDRSSYEQYF.

This clone came up once. This chain joins TRBV5-1 and TRBJ2-5, with 7 positions matching TRBD2. CDR1 is SGHRS and CDR2 is YFSETQ in the germline V gene. V shed 1 base, J shed 0 bases, and the junction held 3 bases outside the gene matches. The CDR3 sequence is 15 residues long. CDR3 in amino acids: CASSLPGGYQETQYF. The CDR3 DNA reads TGCGCCAGCAGCTTGCCGGGAGGATACCAAGAGACCCAGTACTTC. The full variable domain, rest sourced from reference TRBV5-1 and TRBJ2-5, is KAGVTQTPRYLIKTRGQQVTLSCSPISGHRSVSWYQQTPGQGLQFLFEYFSETQRNKGNFPGRFSGRQFSNSRSEMNVSTLELGDSALYLCASSLPGGYQETQYFGPGTRLLVL.

The gene calls are TRBV18 and TRBJ1-1; D call uncertain. Trimming shortened V by 2 bases and J by 1 base, and 8 bases separated the two germline ends. The germline gives CDR1 KGHSH, CDR2 LQKENI. The length of the CDR3 is 14 residues. CDR3 loop: CASSPMGGNTEAFF. The DNA of the CDR3 is TGTGCCAGCTCACCAATGGGAGGGAACACTGAAGCTTTCTTT.

The chain has TRBV5-5 and TRBJ1-4; D possibly corresponds to TRBD1 (5 bases). Trimming left V 3 bases short and J 7 bases short, with 22 bases between. The CDR3 totals 17 residues. Germline assignment: CDR1 SGHKS and CDR2 YYEKEE (reference sequence). As DNA, the CDR3 is TGTGCCAGCAGCTCCCTCCCCGGGGACTTCAAAGGTGAAAAACTGTTTTTT. Translated, it gives CASSSLPGDFKGEKLFF. Supplemented by reference TRBV5-5 and TRBJ1-4, the full variable domain reads DAGVTQSPTHLIKTRGQQVTLRCSPISGHKSVSWYQQVLGQGPQFIFQYYEKEERGRGNFPDRFSARQFPNYSSELNVNALLLGDSALYLCASSSLPGDFKGEKLFFGSGTQLSVL.

The V and J genes are TRBV30 and TRBJ1-3, with 9 bases identical to TRBD1. V dropped 0 bases and J dropped 0; count of bases not matched to a gene: 6. The CDR3 spans 17 residues. CDR1 and CDR2 (germline): GTSNPN, SVGIG (reference sequence). The CDR3 reads CAWSVGTGYSSGNTIYF. CDR3 nucleotide sequence: TGTGCCTGGAGTGTCGGGACAGGGTACAGCTCTGGAAACACCATATATTTT.

This sequence joins TRBV7-9 and TRBJ1-3; maybe TRBD1 (5 bases). The CDR3 is made up of 14 amino acids. V was shortened by 3 bases and J by 3 bases, with 9 bases between the two germline ends. Per germline, CDR1 SEHNR and CDR2 FQNEAQ (reference sequence). The CDR3 loop reads CASSFAGFGNTIYF. The CDR3 DNA follows: TGTGCCAGCAGCTTCGCAGGGTTTGGAAACACCATATATTTT.

This chain links TRBV6-2 or TRBV6-3 with TRBJ2-2; D ambiguous. Per the germline V gene, CDR1 is MNHEY and CDR2 is SVGEGT. V dropped 2 bases and J dropped 6 bases, with 16 bases sitting between them. The CDR3 spans 16 residues. The CDR3 reads CASSYILVPGAGELFF. In nucleotides, the CDR3 is TGTGCCAGCAGTTACATATTAGTTCCCGGAGCCGGGGAGCTGTTTTTT.

The J gene is TRBJ1-2, the V gene TRBV19; D uncertain. The CDR3 is 13 amino acids. V shed 5 bases and J shed 3 bases, with 10 bases lying between them. Germline V gene sequence: CDR1 LNHDA, CDR2 SQIVND (reference sequence). The CDR3 reads CASSLDYDYGYTF. CDR3 sequence (DNA): TGTGCCAGTAGTTTGGACTACGACTATGGCTACACCTTC. Full variable domain (outside the CDR3, taken from reference TRBV19 and TRBJ1-2): DGGITQSPKYLFRKEGQNVTLSCEQNLNHDAMYWYRQDPGQGLRLIYYSQIVNDFQKGDIAEGYSVSREKKESFPLTVTSAQKNPTAFYLCASSLDYDYGYTFGSGTRLTVV.

This clone was recorded once. The V and J genes are TRBV28 and TRBJ1-5, with D possibly TRBD1 on 5 matching bases. The germline V and J ends were trimmed by 6 bases and 4 bases, with 16 bases remaining between them. This CDR3 spans 15 amino acids. Germline V gene data show CDR1 as MDHEN and CDR2 as SYDVKM. CDR3 protein: CASRPSTGTNQPQHF. The CDR3 coding sequence is TGTGCCAGCAGACCTTCCACAGGTACAAATCAGCCCCAGCATTTT. The entire variable domain, with the rest obtained from reference TRBV28 and TRBJ1-5, is as follows: DVKVTQSSRYLVKRTGEKVFLECVQDMDHENMFWYRQDPGLGLRLIYFSYDVKMKEKGDIPEGYSVSREKKERFSLILESASTNQTSMYLCASRPSTGTNQPQHFGDGTRLSIL.

The chain joins TRBV7-9 to TRBJ2-1, with D unresolved. Germline V CDR1 and CDR2: SEHNR, FQNEAQ (reference sequence). This CDR3 is built from 17 residues. V shed 2 bases and J shed 0 bases, with 14 bases lying between them. The CDR3: CASSLSNVPSSYNEQFF. In nucleotides, the CDR3 is TGTGCCAGCAGCTTAAGTAACGTCCCCAGCTCCTACAATGAGCAGTTCTTC.

The genes are TRBV5-1 and TRBJ2-4; 9 bases line up with TRBD1. CDR1 and CDR2 (germline): SGHRS, YFSETQ. The CDR3 runs to 18 residues. V gave up 0 bases and J gave up 2 bases; unmatched junction bases: 9. CDR3 protein: CASSLETGGTVTKNIQYF. CDR3 nucleotide sequence: TGCGCCAGCAGCTTGGAGACAGGGGGTACAGTAACCAAAAACATTCAGTACTTC.